These 11 T cell receptor beta chains were sequenced from one sample in a study of blood T cell repertoires in COVID-19. Produced via immunoSEQ multiplex PCR; TCRdb's table is partial and in-frame only. The data show hundreds of thousands of clones, approximately 81% seen once. Sequenced material: PBMCs or T cells enriched from blood (not recorded which). All receptors derive from a woman in her forties or fifties who had recovered from COVID-19.

The gene calls are TRBV19 and TRBJ1-6; D remains unclear. The V end lost 10 bases, the J end lost 7 bases, and 17 bases lay between the germline ends. Per the germline V gene, CDR1 is LNHDA and CDR2 is SQIVND (reference sequence). This CDR3 is built from 14 residues. The CDR3 DNA reads as TGTGCCACTTCCCCCGGGATCCCCAATTCACCCCTCCACTTT. Its protein product is CATSPGIPNSPLHF. Together with reference TRBV19 and TRBJ1-6, the CDR3 gives the full variable domain: DGGITQSPKYLFRKEGQNVTLSCEQNLNHDAMYWYRQDPGQGLRLIYYSQIVNDFQKGDIAEGYSVSREKKESFPLTVTSAQKNPTAFYLCATSPGIPNSPLHFGNGTRLTVT.

The chain couples TRBV7-9 to TRBJ1-2, with a possible D match to TRBD1 (6 bases). In germline, CDR1 is SEHNR, CDR2 FQNEAQ (reference sequence). The CDR3 is made up of 13 amino acids. Between the trimmed V and J ends, which lost 5 bases and 7 bases, there was a span of 14 bases. CDR3 nucleotide sequence: TGTGCCAGCAGCCATACAGGGAGAGGTGGCTACACCTTC. Amino acid sequence: CASSHTGRGGYTF.

V usage is TRBV7-2 and J usage is TRBJ1-3, with no clear D. The CDR3 length is 14 residues. The ends were cut back, 1 base at V and 4 bases at J, with 8 bases in the middle. CDR1 is SGHTA and CDR2 is FQGNSA in the germline V gene. The chain's CDR3 is CASSLVGVGNTIYF. Written as DNA, the CDR3 is TGTGCCAGCAGCTTAGTCGGGGTCGGAAACACCATATATTTT.

The rearrangement links TRBV24-1 to TRBJ1-2; TRBD1 matches 9 bases. Germline V CDR1 and CDR2: KGHDR, SFDVKD. Trimming at V came to 4 bases and at J to 5 bases, leaving 7 bases not matched to a gene. The CDR3 is made up of 15 amino acids. CDR3 nucleotides: TGTGCCACCAGTGACCGGGGACAGGGAGGATATGGCTACACCTTC. Translating it yields CATSDRGQGGYGYTF.

The chain employs TRBV19 and TRBJ1-5, with 9 bases that match TRBD1. The V segment lost 3 bases and the J segment 4 bases; nucleotides outside the gene matches: 7. In germline, CDR1 is LNHDA, CDR2 SQIVND (reference sequence). This CDR3 comprises 16 residues. CDR3 nucleotides: TGTGCCAGTAGTATCCAAATGGGACAGGGAAATCAGCCCCAGCATTTT. It encodes CASSIQMGQGNQPQHF.

The chain employs TRBV7-8 and TRBJ1-1; D gene uncertain. The V end was cut by 1 base, the J end by 3 bases, with 9 bases between. Germline values: CDR1 SGHVS, CDR2 FQNEAQ. This CDR3 region has 14 residues. The CDR3, as DNA: TGTGCCAGCAGCTTAGGGGCAGGCCACACTGAAGCTTTCTTT. It encodes CASSLGAGHTEAFF.

In the case of this clone: This CDR3 is also generated by other DNA sequences in the sample. The gene calls are TRBV7-2 and TRBJ1-4; a weak D match, TRBD1 (6 bases). There are 13 residues in the CDR3. Germline-derived CDR1 and CDR2 are SGHTA and FQGNSA. Trimming removed 0 bases at V and 8 bases at J, with 7 bases between. The CDR3 sequence is CASSLAGGEKLFF. CDR3 DNA: TGTGCCAGCAGCTTAGCTGGGGGCGAAAAACTGTTTTTT. Drawing the rest from reference TRBV7-2 and TRBJ1-4, the complete variable domain is GAGVSQSPSNKVTEKGKDVELRCDPISGHTALYWYRQSLGQGLEFLIYFQGNSAPDKSGLPSDRFSAERTGGSVSTLTIQRTQQEDSAVYLCASSLAGGEKLFFGSGTQLSVL.

The V call is TRBV12-3 or TRBV12-4, the J call TRBJ2-7, with D possibly TRBD1 on 6 matching bases. The CDR3 spans 13 residues. The V and J ends lost 6 bases and 3 bases respectively, with 12 bases between them. Written as DNA, the CDR3 is TGTGCCAGCAGCACAGGACAGCACTACGAGCAGTACTTC. Protein product: CASSTGQHYEQYF.

This clone was detected a few times. The chain links TRBV30 to TRBJ1-4, with 12 bases aligning to TRBD1. This CDR3 is built from 16 residues. CDR1 is GTSNPN and CDR2 is SVGIG in the germline V gene (reference sequence). V trimming: 0 bases; J trimming: 4 bases; junction bases outside the gene matches: 3. CDR3 nucleotides: TGTGCCTGGAGTGTGGGGACAGGGGGCATTAATGAAAAACTGTTTTTT. This encodes CAWSVGTGGINEKLFF. Looking up the rest from reference TRBV30 and TRBJ1-4 gives the full variable domain: SQTIHQWPATLVQPVGSPLSLECTVEGTSNPNLYWYRQAAGRGLQLLFYSVGIGQISSEVPQNLSASRPQDRQFILSSKKLLLSDSGFYLCAWSVGTGGINEKLFFGSGTQLSVL.

As regards this clone: The sample has other DNA sequences that encode this CDR3 too. The gene calls are TRBV9 and TRBJ2-1, with 8 bases fitting TRBD2. J lost 5 bases, V lost 0 bases, and 4 bases had no gene match. This CDR3 is 15 amino acids long. The germline gives CDR1 SGDLS, CDR2 YYNGEE. The CDR3 DNA reads TGTGCCAGCAGCGTAGGGGGGACTAGTAACAATGAGCAGTTCTTC. Protein sequence: CASSVGGTSNNEQFF.

CDR3 nucleotides: TGCGCCAGCAGCTTGGCCAGGGGTAACACTGAAGCTTTCTTT. The encoded protein is CASSLARGNTEAFF. The chain uses TRBV5-1 and TRBJ1-1; D perhaps matches TRBD1 (6 bases). V shed 0 bases and J shed 2 bases, with 8 bases lying between them. The CDR3 loop spans 14 amino acids. Germline-derived CDR1 and CDR2 are SGHRS and YFSETQ.